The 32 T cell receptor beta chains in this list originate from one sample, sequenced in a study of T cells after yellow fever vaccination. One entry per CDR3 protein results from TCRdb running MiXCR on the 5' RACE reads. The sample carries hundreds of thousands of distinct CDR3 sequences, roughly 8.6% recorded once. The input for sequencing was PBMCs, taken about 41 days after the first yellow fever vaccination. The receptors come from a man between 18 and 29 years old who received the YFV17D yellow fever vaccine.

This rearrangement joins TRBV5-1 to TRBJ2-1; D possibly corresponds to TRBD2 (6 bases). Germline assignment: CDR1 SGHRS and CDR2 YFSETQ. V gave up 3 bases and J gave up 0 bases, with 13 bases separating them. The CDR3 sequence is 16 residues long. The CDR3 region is CASSSGGSSSYNEQFF. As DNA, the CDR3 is TGCGCCAGCAGCTCTGGGGGGTCGAGCTCCTACAATGAGCAGTTCTTC.

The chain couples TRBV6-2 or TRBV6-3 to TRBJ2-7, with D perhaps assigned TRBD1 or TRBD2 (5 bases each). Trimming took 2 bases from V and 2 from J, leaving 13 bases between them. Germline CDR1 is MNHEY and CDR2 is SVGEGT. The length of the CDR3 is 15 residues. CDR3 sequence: CASSYPRDGTYEQYF. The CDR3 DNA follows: TGTGCCAGCAGTTACCCCCGGGACGGTACCTACGAGCAGTACTTC.

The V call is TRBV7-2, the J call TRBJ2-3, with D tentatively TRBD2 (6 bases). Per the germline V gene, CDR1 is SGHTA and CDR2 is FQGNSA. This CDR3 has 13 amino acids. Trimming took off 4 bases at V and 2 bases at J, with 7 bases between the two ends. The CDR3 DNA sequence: TGTGCCAGCAGCTGGGACTTCACAGATACGCAGTATTTT. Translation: CASSWDFTDTQYF.

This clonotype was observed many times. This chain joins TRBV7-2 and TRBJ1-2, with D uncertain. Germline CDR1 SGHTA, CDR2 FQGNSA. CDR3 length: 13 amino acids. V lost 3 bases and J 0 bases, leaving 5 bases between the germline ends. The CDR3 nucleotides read TGTGCCAGCAGCTTTGCCGCTAACTATGGCTACACCTTC. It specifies CASSFAANYGYTF. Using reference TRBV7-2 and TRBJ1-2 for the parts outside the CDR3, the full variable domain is GAGVSQSPSNKVTEKGKDVELRCDPISGHTALYWYRQSLGQGLEFLIYFQGNSAPDKSGLPSDRFSAERTGGSVSTLTIQRTQQEDSAVYLCASSFAANYGYTFGSGTRLTVV.

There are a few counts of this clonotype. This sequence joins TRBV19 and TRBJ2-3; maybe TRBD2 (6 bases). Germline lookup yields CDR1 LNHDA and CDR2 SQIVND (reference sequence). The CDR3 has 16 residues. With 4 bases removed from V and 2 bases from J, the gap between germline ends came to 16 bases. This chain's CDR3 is CASSKPLRGLTDTQYF. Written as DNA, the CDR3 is TGTGCCAGTAGTAAACCCCTCCGGGGACTCACAGATACGCAGTATTTT.

The CDR3 nucleotides are TGTGCCAGCAGGAACAGGGAACCTACTAATTCACCCCTCCACTTT. Protein sequence: CASRNREPTNSPLHF. The rearrangement joins TRBV27 to TRBJ1-6, with D possibly TRBD1 on 6 matching bases. With 6 bases removed from V and 6 bases from J, the gap between germline ends came to 15 bases. The CDR3 runs 15 residues. CDR1 and CDR2 from the germline V gene are MNHEY and SMNVEV (reference sequence).

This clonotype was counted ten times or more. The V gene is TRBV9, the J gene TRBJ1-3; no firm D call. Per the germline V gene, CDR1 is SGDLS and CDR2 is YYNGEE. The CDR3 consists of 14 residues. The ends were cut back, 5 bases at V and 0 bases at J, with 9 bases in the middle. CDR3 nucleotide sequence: TGTGCCAGCAGAAGGGATGGCTCTGGAAACACCATATATTTT. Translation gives CASRRDGSGNTIYF.

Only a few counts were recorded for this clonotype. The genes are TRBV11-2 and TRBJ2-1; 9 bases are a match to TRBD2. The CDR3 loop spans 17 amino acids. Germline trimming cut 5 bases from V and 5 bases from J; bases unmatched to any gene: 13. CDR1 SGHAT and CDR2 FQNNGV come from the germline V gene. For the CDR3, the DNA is TGTGCCAGCAGCCTTGGTTATGGGCGGGGGGGGGACAATGAGCAGTTCTTC. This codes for CASSLGYGRGGDNEQFF.

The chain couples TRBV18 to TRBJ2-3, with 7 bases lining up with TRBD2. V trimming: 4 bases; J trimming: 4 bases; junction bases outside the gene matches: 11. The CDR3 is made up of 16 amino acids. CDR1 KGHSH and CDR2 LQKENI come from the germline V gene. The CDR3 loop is CASSLSSGPSPDTQYF. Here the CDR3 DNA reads TGTGCCAGCTCACTATCTAGCGGCCCATCCCCAGATACGCAGTATTTT.

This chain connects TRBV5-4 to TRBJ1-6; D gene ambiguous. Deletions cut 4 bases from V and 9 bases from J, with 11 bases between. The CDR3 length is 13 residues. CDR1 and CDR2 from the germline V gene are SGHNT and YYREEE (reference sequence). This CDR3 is CASSLERPSPLHF. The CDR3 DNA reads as TGTGCCAGCAGCCTCGAACGACCTTCACCCCTCCACTTT. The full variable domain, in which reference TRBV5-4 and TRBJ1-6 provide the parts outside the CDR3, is ETGVTQSPTHLIKTRGQQVTLRCSSQSGHNTVSWYQQALGQGPQFIFQYYREEENGRGNFPPRFSGLQFPNYSSELNVNALELDDSALYLCASSLERPSPLHFGNGTRLTVT.

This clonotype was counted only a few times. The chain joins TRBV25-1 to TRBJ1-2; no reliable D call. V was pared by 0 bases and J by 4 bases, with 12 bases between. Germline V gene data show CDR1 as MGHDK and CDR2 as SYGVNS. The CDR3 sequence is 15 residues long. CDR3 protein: CASSEYRTDRYGYTF. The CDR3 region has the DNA TGTGCCAGCAGTGAATATCGGACCGACCGCTATGGCTACACCTTC.

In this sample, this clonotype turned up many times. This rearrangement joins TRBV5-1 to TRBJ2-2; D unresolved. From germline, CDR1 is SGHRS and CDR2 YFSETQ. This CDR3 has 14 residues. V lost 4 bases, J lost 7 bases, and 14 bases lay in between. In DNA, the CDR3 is TGCGCCAGCAGCGGAGCGTTGGTGGACGGGGAGCTGTTTTTT. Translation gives CASSGALVDGELFF.

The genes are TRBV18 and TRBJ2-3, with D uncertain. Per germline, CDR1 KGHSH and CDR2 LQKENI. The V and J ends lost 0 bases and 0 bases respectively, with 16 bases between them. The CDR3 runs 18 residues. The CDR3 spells CASSPPGLPAASTDTQYF. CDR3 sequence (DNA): TGTGCCAGCTCACCACCGGGCTTGCCTGCAGCTAGCACAGATACGCAGTATTTT.

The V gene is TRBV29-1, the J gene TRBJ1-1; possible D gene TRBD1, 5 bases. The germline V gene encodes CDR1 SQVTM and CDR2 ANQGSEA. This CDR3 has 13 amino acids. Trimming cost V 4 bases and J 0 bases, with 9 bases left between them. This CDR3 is CSVGQGVNTEAFF. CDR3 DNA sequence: TGCAGCGTTGGGCAGGGTGTGAACACTGAAGCTTTCTTT.

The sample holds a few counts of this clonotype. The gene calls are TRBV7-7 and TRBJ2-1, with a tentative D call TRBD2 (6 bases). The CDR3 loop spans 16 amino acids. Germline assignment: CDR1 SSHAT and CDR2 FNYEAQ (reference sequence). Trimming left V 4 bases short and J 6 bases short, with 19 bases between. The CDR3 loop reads CASSSAEGPPFNEQFF. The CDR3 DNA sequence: TGTGCCAGCAGCTCCGCGGAGGGGCCCCCTTTCAATGAGCAGTTCTTC.

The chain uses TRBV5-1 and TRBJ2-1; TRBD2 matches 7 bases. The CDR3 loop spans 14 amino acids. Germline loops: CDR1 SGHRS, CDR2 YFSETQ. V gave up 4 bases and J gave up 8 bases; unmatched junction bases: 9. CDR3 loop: CASSQDGGRHEQFF. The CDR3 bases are TGCGCCAGCAGCCAAGACGGGGGGAGGCATGAGCAGTTCTTC.

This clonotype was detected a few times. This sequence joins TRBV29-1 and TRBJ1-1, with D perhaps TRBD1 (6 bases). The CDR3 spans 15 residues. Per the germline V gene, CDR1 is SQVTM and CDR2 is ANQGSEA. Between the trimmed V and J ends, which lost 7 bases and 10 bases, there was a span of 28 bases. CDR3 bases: TGCAGCGCATGGACAGAGAGGAGCCCTACTCAAGGAGCTTTCTTT. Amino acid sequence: CSAWTERSPTQGAFF.

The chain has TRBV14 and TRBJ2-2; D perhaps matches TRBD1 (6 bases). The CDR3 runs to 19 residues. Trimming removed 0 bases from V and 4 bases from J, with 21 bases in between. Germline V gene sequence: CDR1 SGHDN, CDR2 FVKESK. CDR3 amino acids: CASSQERRQDLGLTGELFF. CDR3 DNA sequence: TGTGCCAGCAGCCAAGAGAGGAGACAGGACCTAGGGCTCACCGGGGAGCTGTTTTTT.

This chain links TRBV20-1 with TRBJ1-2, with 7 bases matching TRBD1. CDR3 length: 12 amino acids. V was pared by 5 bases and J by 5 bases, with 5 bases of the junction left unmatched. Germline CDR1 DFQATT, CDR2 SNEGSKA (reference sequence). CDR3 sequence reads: CSALTGRYGYTF. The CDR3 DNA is TGCAGTGCTTTGACAGGGAGATATGGCTACACCTTC.

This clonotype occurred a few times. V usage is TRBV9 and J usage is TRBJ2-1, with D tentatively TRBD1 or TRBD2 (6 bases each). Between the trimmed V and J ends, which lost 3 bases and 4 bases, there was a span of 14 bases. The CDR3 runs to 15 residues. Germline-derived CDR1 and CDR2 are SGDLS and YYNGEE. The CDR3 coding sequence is TGTGCCAGCAGCGAGGAGGAGGGGACATACAATGAGCAGTTCTTC. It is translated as CASSEEEGTYNEQFF.

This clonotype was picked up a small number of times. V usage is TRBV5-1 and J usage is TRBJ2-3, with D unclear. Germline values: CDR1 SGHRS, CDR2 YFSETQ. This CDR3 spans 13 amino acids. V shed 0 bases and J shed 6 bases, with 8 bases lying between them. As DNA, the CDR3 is TGCGCCAGCAGCTTGGTTATGAGGGATACGCAGTATTTT. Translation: CASSLVMRDTQYF. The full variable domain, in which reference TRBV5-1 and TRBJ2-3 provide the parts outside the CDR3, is KAGVTQTPRYLIKTRGQQVTLSCSPISGHRSVSWYQQTPGQGLQFLFEYFSETQRNKGNFPGRFSGRQFSNSRSEMNVSTLELGDSALYLCASSLVMRDTQYFGPGTRLTVL.

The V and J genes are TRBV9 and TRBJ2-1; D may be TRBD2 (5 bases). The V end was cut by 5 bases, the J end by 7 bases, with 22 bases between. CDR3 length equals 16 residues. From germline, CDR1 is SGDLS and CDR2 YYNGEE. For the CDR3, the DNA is TGTGCCAGCAGTCTATCCGGGAAGGCCTTCGGAAATGAGCAGTTCTTC. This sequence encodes CASSLSGKAFGNEQFF.

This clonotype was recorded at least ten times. The CDR3, as DNA: TGCGCCAGCAGCTTGGGTGCAACCTCTAGAACCCCAGAGACCCAGTACTTC. Translating it yields CASSLGATSRTPETQYF. This chain joins TRBV5-1 and TRBJ2-5; D is uncertain. CDR3 length: 17 residues. V lost 0 bases and J 4 bases, leaving 19 bases between the germline ends. The V gene's germline CDR1 is SGHRS and CDR2 YFSETQ.

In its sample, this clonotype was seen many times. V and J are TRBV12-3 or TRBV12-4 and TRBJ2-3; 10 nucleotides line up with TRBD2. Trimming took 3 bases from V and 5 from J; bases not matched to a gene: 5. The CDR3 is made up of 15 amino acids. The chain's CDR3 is CASSFSSGGGDTQYF. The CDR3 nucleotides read TGTGCCAGCAGTTTCTCTAGCGGGGGTGGAGATACGCAGTATTTT.

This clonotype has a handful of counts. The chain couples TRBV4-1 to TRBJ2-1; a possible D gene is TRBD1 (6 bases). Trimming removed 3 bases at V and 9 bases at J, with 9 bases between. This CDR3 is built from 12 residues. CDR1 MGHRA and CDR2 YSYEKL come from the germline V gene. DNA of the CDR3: TGCGCCAGCAGCCAGGGGGCTGGTGAGCAGTTCTTC. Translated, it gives CASSQGAGEQFF.

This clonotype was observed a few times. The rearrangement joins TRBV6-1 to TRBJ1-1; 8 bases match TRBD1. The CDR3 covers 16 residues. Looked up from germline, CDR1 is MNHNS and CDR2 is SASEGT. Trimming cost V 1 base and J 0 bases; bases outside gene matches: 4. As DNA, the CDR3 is TGTGCCAGCAGTGAAGACAGGGGGGAGATGAACACTGAAGCTTTCTTT. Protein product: CASSEDRGEMNTEAFF.

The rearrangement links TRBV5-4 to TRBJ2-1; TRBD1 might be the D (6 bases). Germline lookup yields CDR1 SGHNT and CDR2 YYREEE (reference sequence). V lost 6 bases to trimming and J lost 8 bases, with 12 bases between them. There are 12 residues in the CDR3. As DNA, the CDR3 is TGTGCCAGCATGGTACAGGGCCATGAGCAGTTCTTC. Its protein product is CASMVQGHEQFF.

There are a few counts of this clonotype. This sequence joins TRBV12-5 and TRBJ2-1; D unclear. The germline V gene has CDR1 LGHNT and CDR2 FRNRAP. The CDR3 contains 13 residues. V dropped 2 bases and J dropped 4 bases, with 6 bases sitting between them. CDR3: CASGLSGYNEQFF. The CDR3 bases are TGTGCTAGTGGTTTGTCGGGTTACAATGAGCAGTTCTTC.

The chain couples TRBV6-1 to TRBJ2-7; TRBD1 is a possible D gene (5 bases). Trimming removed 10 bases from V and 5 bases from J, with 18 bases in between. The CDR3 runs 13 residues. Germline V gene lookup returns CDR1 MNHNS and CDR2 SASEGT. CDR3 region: CATAWWAGNEQYV. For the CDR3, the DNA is TGTGCCACCGCCTGGTGGGCAGGGAACGAGCAGTACGTC.

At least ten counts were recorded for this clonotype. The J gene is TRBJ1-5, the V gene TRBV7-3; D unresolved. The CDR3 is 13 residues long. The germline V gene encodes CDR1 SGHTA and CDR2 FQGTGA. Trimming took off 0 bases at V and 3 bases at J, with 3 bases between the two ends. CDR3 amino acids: CASSLTYNQPQHF. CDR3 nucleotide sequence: TGTGCCAGCAGCTTAACGTACAATCAGCCCCAGCATTTT.

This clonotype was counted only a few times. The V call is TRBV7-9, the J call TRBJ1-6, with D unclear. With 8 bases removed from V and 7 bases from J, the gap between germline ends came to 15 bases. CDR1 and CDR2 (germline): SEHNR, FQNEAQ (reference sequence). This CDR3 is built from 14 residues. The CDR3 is CASARRGGNSPLHF. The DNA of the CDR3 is TGTGCCAGCGCAAGACGGGGTGGGAATTCACCCCTCCACTTT. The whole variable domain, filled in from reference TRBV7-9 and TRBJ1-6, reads DTGVSQNPRHKITKRGQNVTFRCDPISEHNRLYWYRQTLGQGPEFLTYFQNEAQLEKSRLLSDRFSAERPKGSFSTLEIQRTEQGDSAMYLCASARRGGNSPLHFGNGTRLTVT.

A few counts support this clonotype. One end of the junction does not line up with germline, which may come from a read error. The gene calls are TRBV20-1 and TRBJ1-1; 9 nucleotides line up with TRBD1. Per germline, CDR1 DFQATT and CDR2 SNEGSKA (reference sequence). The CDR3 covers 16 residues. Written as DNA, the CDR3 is TGCTGTGCTAGAAGTACCGGGACAGGGTTAGTCGCTGAAGCTTTCTTT. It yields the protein CCARSTGTGLVAEAFF.